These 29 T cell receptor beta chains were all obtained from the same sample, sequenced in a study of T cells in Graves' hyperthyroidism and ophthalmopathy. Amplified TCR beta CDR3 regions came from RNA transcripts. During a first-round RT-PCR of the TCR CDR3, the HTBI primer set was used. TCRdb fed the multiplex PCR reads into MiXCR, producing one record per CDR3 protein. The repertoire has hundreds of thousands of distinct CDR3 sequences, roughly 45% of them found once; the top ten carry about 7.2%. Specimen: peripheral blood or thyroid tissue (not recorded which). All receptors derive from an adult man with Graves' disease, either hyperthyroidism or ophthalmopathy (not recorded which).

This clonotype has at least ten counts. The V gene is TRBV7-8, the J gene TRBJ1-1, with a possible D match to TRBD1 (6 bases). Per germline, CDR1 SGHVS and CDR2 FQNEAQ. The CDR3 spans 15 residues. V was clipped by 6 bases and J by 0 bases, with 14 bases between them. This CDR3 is CASRGAGLLNTEAFF. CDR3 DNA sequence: TGTGCCAGCAGGGGGGCGGGCTTGCTGAACACTGAAGCTTTCTTT.

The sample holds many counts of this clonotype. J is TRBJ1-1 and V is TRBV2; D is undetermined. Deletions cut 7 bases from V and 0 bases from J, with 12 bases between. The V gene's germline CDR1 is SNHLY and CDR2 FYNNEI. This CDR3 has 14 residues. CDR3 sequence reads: CASKRETMNTEAFF. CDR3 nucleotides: TGTGCCAGCAAGCGGGAAACCATGAACACTGAAGCTTTCTTT. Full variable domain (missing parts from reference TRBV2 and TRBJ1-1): EPEVTQTPSHQVTQMGQEVILRCVPISNHLYFYWYRQILGQKVEFLVSFYNNEISEKSEIFDDQFSVERPDGSNFTLKIRSTKLEDSAMYFCASKRETMNTEAFFGQGTRLTVV.

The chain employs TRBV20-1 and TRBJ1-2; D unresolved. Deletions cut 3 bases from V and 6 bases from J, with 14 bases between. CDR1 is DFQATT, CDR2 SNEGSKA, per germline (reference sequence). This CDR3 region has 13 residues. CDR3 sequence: CSARIGSGDGYTF. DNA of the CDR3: TGCAGTGCTAGGATCGGGTCAGGAGATGGCTACACCTTC.

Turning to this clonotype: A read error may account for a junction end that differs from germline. CDR3 region: CAISAGQREAQYF. The DNA of the CDR3 is TGTGCCATCAGTGCCGGACAGCGAGAGGCCCAGTACTTC. The J gene is TRBJ2-5, the V gene TRBV10-3, with TRBD1 as a possible D gene (6 bases). The CDR3 consists of 13 residues. Per germline, CDR1 ENHRY and CDR2 SYGVKD.

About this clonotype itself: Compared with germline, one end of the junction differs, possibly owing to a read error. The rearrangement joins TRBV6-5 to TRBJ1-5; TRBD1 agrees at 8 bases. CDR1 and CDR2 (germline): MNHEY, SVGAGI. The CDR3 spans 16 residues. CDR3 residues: CAISYSSPGGRQPQHF. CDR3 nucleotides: TGTGCCATCAGTTACTCTTCGCCAGGGGGCAGACAGCCCCAGCATTTT.

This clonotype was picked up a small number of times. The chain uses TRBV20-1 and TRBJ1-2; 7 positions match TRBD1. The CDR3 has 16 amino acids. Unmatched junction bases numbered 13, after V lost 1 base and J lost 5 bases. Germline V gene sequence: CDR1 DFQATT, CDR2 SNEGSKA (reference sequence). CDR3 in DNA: TGCAGTGCTAGAGTGGATTACAGGGGAGTTAAGTATGGCTACACCTTC. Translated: CSARVDYRGVKYGYTF.

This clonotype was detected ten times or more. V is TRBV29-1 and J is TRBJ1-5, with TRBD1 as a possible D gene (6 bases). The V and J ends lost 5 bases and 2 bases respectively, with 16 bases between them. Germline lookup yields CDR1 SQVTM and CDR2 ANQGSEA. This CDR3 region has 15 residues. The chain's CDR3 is CSVRPTRGRNQPQHF. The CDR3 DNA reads TGCAGCGTTAGACCTACTCGGGGGCGCAATCAGCCCCAGCATTTT. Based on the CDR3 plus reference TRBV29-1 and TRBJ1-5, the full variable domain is SAVISQKPSRDICQRGTSLTIQCQVDSQVTMMFWYRQQPGQSLTLIATANQGSEATYESGFVIDKFPISRPNLTFSTLTVSNMSPEDSSIYLCSVRPTRGRNQPQHFGDGTRLSIL.

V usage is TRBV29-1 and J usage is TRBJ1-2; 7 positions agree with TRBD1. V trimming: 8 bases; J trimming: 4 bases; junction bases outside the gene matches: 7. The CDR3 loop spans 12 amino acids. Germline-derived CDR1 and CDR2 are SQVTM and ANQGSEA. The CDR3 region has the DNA TGCAGCTTACGGACAGGAGGCTATGGCTACACCTTC. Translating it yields CSLRTGGYGYTF. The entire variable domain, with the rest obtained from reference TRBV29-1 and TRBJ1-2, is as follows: SAVISQKPSRDICQRGTSLTIQCQVDSQVTMMFWYRQQPGQSLTLIATANQGSEATYESGFVIDKFPISRPNLTFSTLTVSNMSPEDSSIYLCSLRTGGYGYTFGSGTRLTVV.

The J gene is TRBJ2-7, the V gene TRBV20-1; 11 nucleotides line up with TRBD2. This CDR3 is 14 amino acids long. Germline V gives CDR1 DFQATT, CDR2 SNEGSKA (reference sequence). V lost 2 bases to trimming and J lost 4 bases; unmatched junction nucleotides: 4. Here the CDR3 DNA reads TGCAGTGCTAGACTAGCGGGGGGAAATTACGAGCAGTACTTC. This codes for CSARLAGGNYEQYF.

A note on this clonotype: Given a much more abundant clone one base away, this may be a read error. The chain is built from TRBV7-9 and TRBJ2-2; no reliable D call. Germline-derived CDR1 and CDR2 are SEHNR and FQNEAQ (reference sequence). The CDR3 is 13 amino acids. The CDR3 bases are TGTGCCAGCAGCTTAGAGGTCACCAGGGAGCTGTTTTTT. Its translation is CASSLEVTRELFF.

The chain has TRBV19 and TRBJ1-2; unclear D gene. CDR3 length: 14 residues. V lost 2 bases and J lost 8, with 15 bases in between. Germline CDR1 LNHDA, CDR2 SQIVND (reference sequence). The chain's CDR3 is CASSIYSLAIGYTF. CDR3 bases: TGTGCCAGTAGTATATACAGTCTCGCCATCGGCTACACCTTC.

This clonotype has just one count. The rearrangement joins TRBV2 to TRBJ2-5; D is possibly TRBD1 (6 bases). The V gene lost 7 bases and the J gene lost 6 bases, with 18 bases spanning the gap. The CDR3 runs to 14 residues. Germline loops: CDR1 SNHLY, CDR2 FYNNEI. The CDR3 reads CASTRGRDKKTQYF. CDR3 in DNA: TGTGCCAGCACAAGAGGACGGGACAAAAAGACCCAGTACTTC.

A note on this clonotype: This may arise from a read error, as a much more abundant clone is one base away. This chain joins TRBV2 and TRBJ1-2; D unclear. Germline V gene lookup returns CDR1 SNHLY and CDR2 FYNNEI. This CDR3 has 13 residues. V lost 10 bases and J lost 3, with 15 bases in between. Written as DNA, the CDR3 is TGTGCCACTTCGGGCACCTATGACTATGGCTACACCTTC. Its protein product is CATSGTYDYGYTF.

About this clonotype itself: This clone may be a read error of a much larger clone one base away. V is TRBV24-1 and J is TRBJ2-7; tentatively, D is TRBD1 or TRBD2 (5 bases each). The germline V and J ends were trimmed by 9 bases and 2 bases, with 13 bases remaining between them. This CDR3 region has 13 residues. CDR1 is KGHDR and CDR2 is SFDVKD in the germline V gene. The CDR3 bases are TGTGCCACCGAAGGGACGGATACCTACGAGCAGTACTTC. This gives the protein CATEGTDTYEQYF.

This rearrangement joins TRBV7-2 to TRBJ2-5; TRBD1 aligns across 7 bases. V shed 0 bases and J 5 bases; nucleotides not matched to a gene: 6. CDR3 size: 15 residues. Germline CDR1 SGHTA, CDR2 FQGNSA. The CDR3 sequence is CASSLAHGTAETQYF. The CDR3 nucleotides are TGTGCCAGCAGCTTAGCGCACGGGACAGCGGAGACCCAGTACTTC.

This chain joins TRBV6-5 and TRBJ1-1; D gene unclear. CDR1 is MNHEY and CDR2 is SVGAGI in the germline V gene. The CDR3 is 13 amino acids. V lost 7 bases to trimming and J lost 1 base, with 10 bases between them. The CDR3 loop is CASIAPGNTEAFF. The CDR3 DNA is TGTGCCAGCATAGCCCCCGGGAACACTGAAGCTTTCTTT.

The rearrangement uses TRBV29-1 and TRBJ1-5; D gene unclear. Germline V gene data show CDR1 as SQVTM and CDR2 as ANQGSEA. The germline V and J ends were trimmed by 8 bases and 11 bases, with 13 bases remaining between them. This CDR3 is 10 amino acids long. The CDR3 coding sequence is TGCAGCCCTCGTGGGGAAGCCCAGCATTTT. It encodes CSPRGEAQHF.

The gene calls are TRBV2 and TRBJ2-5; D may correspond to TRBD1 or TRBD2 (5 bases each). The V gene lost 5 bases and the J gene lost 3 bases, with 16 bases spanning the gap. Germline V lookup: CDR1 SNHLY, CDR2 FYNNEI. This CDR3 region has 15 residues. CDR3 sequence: CASSKAGGLKETQYF. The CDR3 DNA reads TGTGCCAGCAGTAAGGCTGGGGGATTAAAAGAGACCCAGTACTTC.

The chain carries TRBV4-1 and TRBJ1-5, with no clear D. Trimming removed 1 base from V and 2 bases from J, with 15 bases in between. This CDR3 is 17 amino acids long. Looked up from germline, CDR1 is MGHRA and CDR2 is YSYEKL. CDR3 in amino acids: CASSQVQVAYGNQPQHF. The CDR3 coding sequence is TGCGCCAGCAGCCAAGTCCAGGTCGCCTATGGCAATCAGCCCCAGCATTTT.

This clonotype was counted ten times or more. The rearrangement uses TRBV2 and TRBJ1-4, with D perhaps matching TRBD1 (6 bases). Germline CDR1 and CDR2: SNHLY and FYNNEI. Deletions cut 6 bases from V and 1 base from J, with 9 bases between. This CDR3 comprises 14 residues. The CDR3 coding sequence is TGTGCCAGCAGGGGGACACGAACTAATGAAAAACTGTTTTTT. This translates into CASRGTRTNEKLFF.

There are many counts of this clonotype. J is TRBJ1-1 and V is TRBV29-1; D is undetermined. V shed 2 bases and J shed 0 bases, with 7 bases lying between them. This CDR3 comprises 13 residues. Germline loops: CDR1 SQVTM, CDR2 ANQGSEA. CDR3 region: CSVEPDLNTEAFF. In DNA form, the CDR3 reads TGCAGCGTTGAACCAGACCTGAACACTGAAGCTTTCTTT. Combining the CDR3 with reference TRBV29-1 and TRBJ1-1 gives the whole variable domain SAVISQKPSRDICQRGTSLTIQCQVDSQVTMMFWYRQQPGQSLTLIATANQGSEATYESGFVIDKFPISRPNLTFSTLTVSNMSPEDSSIYLCSVEPDLNTEAFFGQGTRLTVV.

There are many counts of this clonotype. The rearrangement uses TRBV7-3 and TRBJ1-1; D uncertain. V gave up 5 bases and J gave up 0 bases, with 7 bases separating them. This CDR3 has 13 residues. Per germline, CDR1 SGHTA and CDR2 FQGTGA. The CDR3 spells CASSLQMNTEAFF. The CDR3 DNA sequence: TGTGCCAGCAGCCTTCAGATGAACACTGAAGCTTTCTTT.

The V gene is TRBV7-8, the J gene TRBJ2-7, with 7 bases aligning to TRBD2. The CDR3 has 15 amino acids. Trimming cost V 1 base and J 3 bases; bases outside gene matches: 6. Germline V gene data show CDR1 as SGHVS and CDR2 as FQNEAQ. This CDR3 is CASSLDRGGIYEQYF. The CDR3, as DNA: TGTGCCAGCAGCTTAGACCGCGGGGGAATCTACGAGCAGTACTTC.

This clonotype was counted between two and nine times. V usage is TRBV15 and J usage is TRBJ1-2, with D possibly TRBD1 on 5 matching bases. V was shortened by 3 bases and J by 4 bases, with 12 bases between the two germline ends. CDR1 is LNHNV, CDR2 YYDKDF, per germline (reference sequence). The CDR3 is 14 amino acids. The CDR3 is CATSSLEGSYGYTF. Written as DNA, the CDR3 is TGTGCCACCAGCAGCTTGGAGGGGTCCTATGGCTACACCTTC.

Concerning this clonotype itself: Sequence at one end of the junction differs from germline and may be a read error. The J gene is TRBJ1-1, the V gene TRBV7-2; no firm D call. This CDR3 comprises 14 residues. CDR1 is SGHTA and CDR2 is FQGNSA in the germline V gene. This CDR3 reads CASSQVLENTGAFF. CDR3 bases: TGTGCCAGCAGCCAAGTGTTGGAGAACACTGGAGCTTTCTTT.

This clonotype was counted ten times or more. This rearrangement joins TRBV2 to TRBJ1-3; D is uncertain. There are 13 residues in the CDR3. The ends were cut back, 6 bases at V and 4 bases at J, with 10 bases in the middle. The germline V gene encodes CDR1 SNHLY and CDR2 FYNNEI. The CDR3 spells CASRDGVGNTIYF. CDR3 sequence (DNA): TGTGCCAGCAGAGATGGGGTCGGAAACACCATATATTTT.

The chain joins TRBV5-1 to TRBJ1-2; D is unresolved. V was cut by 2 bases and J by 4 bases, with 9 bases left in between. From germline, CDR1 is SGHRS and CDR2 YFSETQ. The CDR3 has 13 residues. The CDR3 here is CASSFQDFYGYTF. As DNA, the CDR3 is TGCGCCAGCAGCTTCCAGGATTTCTATGGCTACACCTTC.

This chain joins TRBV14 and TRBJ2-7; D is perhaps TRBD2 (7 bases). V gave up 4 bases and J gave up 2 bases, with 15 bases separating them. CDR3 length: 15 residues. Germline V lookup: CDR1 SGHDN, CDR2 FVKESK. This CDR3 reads CASSPGGGLPYEQYF. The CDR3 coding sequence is TGTGCCAGCAGCCCGGGGGGCGGGCTCCCCTACGAGCAGTACTTC. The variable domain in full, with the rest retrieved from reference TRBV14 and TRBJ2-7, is EAGVTQFPSHSVIEKGQTVTLRCDPISGHDNLYWYRRVMGKEIKFLLHFVKESKQDESGMPNNRFLAERTGGTYSTLKVQPAELEDSGVYFCASSPGGGLPYEQYFGPGTRLTVT.

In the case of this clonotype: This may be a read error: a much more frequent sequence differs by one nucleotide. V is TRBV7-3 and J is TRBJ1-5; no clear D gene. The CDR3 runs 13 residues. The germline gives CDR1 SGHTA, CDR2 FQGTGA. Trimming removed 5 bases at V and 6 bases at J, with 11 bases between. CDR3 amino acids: CASSNTAGQPQHF. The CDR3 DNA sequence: TGTGCCAGCAGCAATACAGCCGGTCAGCCCCAGCATTTT. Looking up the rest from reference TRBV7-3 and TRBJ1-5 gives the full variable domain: GAGVSQTPSNKVTEKGKYVELRCDPISGHTALYWYRQSLGQGPEFLIYFQGTGAADDSGLPNDRFFAVRPEGSVSTLKIQRTERGDSAVYLCASSNTAGQPQHFGDGTRLSIL.